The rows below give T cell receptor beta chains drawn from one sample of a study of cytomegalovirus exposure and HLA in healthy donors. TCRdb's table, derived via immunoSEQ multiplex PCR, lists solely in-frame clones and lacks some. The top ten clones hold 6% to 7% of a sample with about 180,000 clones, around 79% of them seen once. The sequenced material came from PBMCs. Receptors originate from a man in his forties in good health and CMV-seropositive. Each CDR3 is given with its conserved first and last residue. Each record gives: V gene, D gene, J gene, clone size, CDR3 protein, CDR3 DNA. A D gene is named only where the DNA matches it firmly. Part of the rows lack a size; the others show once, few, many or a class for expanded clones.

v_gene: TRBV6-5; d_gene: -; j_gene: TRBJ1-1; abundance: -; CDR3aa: CASSYSDTMNTEAFF; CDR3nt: TGTGCCAGCAGTTACTCGGACACCATGAACACTGAAGCTTTCTTT
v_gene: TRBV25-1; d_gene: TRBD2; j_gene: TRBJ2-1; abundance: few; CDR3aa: CASRRSGRVNEQFF; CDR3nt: TGTGCCAGCCGTCGTAGCGGGAGGGTCAATGAGCAGTTCTTC
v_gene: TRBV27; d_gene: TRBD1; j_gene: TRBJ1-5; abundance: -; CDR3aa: CASSPWTGGDQPQHF; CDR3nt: TGTGCCAGCAGCCCCTGGACAGGGGGCGATCAGCCCCAGCATTTT
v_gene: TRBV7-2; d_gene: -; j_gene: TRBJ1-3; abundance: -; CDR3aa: CASSPASAGNTIYF; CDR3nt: TGTGCCAGCAGCCCCGCTAGTGCAGGGAACACCATATATTTT
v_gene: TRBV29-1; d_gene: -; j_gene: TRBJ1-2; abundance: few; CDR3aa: CSVQLGGDRNYGYTF; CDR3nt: TGCAGCGTCCAGCTTGGAGGGGACCGTAACTATGGCTACACCTTC
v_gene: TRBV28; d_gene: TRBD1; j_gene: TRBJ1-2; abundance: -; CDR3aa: CASSLRQGGGYTF; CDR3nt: TGTGCCAGCAGTTTACGACAGGGGGGTGGCTACACCTTC
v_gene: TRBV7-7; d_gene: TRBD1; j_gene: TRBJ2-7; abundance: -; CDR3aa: CASSLGQGGSYEQYF; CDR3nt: TGTGCCAGCAGCTTGGGACAGGGGGGATCCTACGAGCAGTACTTC
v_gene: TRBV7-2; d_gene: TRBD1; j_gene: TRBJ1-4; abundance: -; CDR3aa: CASSLDRANEKLFF; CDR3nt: TGTGCCAGCAGTTTGGACAGGGCTAATGAAAAACTGTTTTTT
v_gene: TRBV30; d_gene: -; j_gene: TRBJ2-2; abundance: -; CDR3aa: CAWSGPHSLNTGELFF; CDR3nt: TGTGCCTGGAGTGGCCCCCACAGCTTGAACACCGGGGAGCTGTTTTTT
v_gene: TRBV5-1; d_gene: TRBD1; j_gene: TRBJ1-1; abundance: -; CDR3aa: CASSSGTGIAFF; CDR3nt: TGCGCCAGCAGCTCCGGGACAGGGATAGCTTTCTTT
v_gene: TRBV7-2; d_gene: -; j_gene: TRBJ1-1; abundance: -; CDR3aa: CASSLDMNTEAFF; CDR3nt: TGTGCCAGCAGCTTAGACATGAACACTGAAGCTTTCTTT
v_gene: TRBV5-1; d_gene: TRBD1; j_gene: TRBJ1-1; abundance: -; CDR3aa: CASSSGQGNTEAFF; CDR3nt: TGCGCCAGCAGCTCGGGACAGGGGAACACTGAAGCTTTCTTT
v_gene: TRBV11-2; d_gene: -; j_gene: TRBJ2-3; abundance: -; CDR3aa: CACSSNPGSQSTQYF; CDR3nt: TGTGCCTGCAGCTCAAATCCGGGGTCACAAAGTACGCAGTATTTT
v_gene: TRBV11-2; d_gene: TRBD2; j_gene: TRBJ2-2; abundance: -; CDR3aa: CASSLSAGANTGELFF; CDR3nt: TGTGCCAGCAGCTTGTCGGCGGGGGCGAACACCGGGGAGCTGTTTTTT
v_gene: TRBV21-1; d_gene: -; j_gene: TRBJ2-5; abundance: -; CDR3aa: CASTPQGPQETQYF; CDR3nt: TGTGCCAGCACCCCACAGGGGCCCCAAGAGACCCAGTACTTC
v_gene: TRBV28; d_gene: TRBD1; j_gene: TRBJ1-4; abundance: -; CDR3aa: CASSRQGASTNEKLFF; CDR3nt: TGTGCCAGCAGTCGACAGGGGGCCTCTACTAATGAAAAACTGTTTTTT
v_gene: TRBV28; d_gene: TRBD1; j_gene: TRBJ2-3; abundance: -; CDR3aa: CASTPRRGQSTDTQYF; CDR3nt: TGTGCCAGCACACCGCGAAGGGGACAGAGCACAGATACGCAGTATTTT
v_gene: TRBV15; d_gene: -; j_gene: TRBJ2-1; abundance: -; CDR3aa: CATSGGLQSSYNEQFF; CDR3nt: TGTGCCACCAGCGGCGGGCTCCAGAGCTCCTACAATGAGCAGTTCTTC
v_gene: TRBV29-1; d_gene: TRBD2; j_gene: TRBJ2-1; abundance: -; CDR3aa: CSACRDYSYNEQFF; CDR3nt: TGCAGCGCCTGCCGGGACTACTCCTACAATGAGCAGTTCTTC
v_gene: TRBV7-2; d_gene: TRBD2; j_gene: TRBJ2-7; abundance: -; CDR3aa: CASRQSGNYYEQYF; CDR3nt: TGTGCCAGCAGGCAAAGCGGGAACTACTACGAGCAGTACTTC
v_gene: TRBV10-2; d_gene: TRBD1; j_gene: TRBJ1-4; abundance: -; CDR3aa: CASSPDRVTPEKLFF; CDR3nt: TGCGCCAGCAGCCCGGACAGGGTTACTCCCGAAAAACTGTTTTTT
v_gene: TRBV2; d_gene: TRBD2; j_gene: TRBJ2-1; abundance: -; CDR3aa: CASSGTSNAGQFF; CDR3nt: TGTGCCAGCTCCGGGACTAGCAACGCGGGGCAGTTCTTC
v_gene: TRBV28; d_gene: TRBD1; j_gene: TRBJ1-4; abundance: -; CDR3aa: CASTTAGGGDEKLFF; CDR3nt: TGTGCCAGCACCACCGCAGGGGGTGGAGATGAAAAACTGTTTTTT
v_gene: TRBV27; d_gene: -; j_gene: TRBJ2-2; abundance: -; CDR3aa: CASTPDYTTGELFF; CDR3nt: TGTGCCAGCACCCCGGACTATACGACCGGGGAGCTGTTTTTT
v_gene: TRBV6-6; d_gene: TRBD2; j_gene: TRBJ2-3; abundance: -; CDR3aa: CASSYTGGLTDTQYF; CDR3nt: TGTGCCAGCAGTTACACGGGAGGTCTCACAGATACGCAGTATTTT
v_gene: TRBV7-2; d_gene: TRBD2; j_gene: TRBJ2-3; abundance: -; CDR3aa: CASKKSWGGERDTQYF; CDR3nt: TGTGCCAGCAAGAAATCCTGGGGGGGGGAGAGGGATACGCAGTATTTT
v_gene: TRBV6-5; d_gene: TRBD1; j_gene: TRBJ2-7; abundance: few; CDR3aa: CASSEIQGSTYEQYF; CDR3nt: TGTGCCAGCAGCGAAATACAGGGGTCGACCTACGAGCAGTACTTC
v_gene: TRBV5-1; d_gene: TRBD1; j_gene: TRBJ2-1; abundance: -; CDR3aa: CASSTASGQTYNEQFF; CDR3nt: TGCGCCAGCAGCACCGCGTCGGGACAGACTTACAATGAGCAGTTCTTC
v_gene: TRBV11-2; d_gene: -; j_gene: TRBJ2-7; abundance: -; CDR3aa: CASRSSGGRYEQYF; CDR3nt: TGTGCCAGCAGATCCAGCGGAGGCCGCTACGAGCAGTACTTC
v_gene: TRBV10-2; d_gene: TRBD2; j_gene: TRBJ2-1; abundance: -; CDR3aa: CASIELAGSEQFF; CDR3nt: TGCGCCAGCATCGAACTAGCGGGATCTGAGCAGTTCTTC
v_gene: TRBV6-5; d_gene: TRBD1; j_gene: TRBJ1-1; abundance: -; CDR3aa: CASRPGGLNTEAFF; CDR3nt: TGTGCCAGCAGGCCAGGGGGCTTGAACACTGAAGCTTTCTTT
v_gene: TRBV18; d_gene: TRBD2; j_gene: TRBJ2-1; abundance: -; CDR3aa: CASSPRTSGSSYNEQFF; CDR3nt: TGTGCCAGCTCACCCCGGACTAGCGGGAGCTCCTACAATGAGCAGTTCTTC
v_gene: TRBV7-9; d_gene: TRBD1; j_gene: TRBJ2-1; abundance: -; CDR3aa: CASSPDRLPYNEQFF; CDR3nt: TGTGCCAGCAGCCCGGACAGGTTACCCTACAATGAGCAGTTCTTC
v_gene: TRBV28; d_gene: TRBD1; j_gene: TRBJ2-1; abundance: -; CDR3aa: CASSARDRSYNEQFF; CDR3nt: TGTGCCAGCAGTGCCCGGGACAGATCCTACAATGAGCAGTTCTTC
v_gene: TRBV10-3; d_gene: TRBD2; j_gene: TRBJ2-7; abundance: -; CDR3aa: CAISTTSGRNYEQYF; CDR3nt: TGTGCCATCAGTACAACTAGCGGGAGAAATTACGAGCAGTACTTC
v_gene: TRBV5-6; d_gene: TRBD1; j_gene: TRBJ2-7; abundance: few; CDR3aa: CASSRTGQGTYEQYF; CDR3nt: TGTGCCAGCAGCCGCACGGGACAGGGAACCTACGAGCAGTACTTC
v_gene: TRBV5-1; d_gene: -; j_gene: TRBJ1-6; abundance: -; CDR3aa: CASSWLNNNSPLHF; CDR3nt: TGCGCCAGCAGCTGGCTGAATAATAATTCACCCCTCCACTTT
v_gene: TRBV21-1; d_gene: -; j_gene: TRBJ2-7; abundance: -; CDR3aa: CASSKYVKTLGTAYEQYF; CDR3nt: TGTGCCAGCAGCAAATATGTGAAAACCCTCGGGACAGCCTACGAGCAGTACTTC
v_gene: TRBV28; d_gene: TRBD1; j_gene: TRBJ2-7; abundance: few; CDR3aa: CASSTTSGQAYEQYF; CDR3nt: TGTGCCAGCAGTACCACGTCGGGACAGGCCTACGAGCAGTACTTC
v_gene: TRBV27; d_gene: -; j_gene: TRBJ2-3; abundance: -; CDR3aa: CASTTAGAGTQYF; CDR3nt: TGTGCCAGCACCACCGCGGGGGCTGGCACGCAGTATTTT
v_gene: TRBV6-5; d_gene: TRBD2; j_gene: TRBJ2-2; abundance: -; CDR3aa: CASSSGRRGELFF; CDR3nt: TGTGCCAGCAGTAGCGGGAGGCGCGGGGAGCTGTTTTTT
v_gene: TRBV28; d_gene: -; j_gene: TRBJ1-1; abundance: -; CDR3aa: CASTLGGGEAFF; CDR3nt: TGTGCCAGCACCCTGGGTGGAGGTGAGGCTTTCTTT
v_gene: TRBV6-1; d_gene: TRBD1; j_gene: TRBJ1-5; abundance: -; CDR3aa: CASRTGDQPQHF; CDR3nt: TGTGCCAGCAGGACAGGGGATCAGCCCCAGCATTTT
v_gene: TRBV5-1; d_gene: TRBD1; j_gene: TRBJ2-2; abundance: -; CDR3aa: CASSSRTGLNTGELFF; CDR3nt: TGCGCCAGCAGCTCTCGGACAGGCCTGAACACCGGGGAGCTGTTTTTT
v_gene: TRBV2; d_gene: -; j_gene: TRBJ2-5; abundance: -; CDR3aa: CASMGFRVSQETQYF; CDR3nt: TGTGCCAGCATGGGATTCAGGGTTAGCCAAGAGACCCAGTACTTC
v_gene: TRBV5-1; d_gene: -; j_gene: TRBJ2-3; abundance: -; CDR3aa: CASSLGGPTQYF; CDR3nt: TGCGCCAGCAGCTTGGGAGGGCCTACGCAGTATTTT
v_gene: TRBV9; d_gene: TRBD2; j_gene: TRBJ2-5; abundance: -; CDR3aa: CASSVERLAGEETQYF; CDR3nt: TGTGCCAGCAGCGTAGAACGACTAGCGGGAGAAGAGACCCAGTACTTC
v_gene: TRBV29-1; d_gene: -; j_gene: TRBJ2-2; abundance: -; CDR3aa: CSVAQGTNTGELFF; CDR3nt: TGCAGCGTTGCCCAGGGGACGAACACCGGGGAGCTGTTTTTT